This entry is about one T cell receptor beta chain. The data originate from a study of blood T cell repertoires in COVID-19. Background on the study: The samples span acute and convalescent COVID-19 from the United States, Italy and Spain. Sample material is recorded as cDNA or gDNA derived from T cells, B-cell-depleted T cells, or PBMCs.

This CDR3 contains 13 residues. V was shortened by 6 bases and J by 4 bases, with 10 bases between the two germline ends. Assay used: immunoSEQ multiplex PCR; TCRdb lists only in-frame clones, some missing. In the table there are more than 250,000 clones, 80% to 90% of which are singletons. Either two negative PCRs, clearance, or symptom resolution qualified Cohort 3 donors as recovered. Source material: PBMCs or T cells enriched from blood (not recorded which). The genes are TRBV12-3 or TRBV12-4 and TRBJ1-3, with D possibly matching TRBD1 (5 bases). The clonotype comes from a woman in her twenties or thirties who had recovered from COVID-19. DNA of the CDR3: TGTGCCAGCAGCACGACAGACGGAAACACCATATATTTT. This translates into CASSTTDGNTIYF.